This TCR beta chain was sequenced for a study of cytomegalovirus exposure and HLA in healthy donors. Across the whole study: Of all 398 donors who were genotyped, roughly 81% belonged to the Caucasian-associated ancestry cluster. Study-level results: The study listed roughly 150 cytomegalovirus-associated TCR beta chains. Prior analysis indicated that the majority of TCR beta V segments exhibited productivity approximately 90% or approximately 30% of the time. Most TCR sequences showed up rarely, but some public TCRs showed up in many donors.

About this clone: The antigen remains unidentified.

Amplification used 60 Vbeta primers and 13 Jbeta primers. Clones were sequenced by immunoSEQ multiplex PCR, and TCRdb holds only the in-frame ones, with some missing. Here the sample spans 250,000 or so clones, more than 70% being singletons. Sequenced sample: PBMCs. This receptor was identified in a human donor in good health.

This CDR3 is CASQRGSSYNEQFF. Written as DNA, the CDR3 is TGTGCCAGCCAGCGGGGATCCTCCTACAATGAGCAGTTCTTC. This sequence joins TRBV2 and TRBJ2-1, with 7 bases lining up with TRBD2. The V and J ends lost 8 bases and 0 bases, in that order; junction bases with no gene match: 4. Germline V gene data show CDR1 as SNHLY and CDR2 as FYNNEI. CDR3 length: 14 amino acids.